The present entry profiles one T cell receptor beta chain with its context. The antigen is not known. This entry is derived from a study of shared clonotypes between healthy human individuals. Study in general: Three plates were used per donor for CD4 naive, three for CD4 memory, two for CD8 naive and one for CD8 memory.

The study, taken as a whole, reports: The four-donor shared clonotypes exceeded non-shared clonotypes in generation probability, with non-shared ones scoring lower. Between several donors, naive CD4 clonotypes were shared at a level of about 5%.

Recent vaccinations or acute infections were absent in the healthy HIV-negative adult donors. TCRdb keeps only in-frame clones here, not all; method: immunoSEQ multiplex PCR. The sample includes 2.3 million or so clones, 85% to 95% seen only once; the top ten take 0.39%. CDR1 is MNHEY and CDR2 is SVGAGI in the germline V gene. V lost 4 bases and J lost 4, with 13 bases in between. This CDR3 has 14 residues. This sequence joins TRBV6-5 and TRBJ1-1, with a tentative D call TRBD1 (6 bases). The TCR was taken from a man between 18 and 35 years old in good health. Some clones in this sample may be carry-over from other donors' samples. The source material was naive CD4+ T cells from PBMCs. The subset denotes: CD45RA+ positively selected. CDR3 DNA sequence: TGTGCCAGCAGTTCCCCAGGGGCTGGCACTGAAGCTTTCTTT. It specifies CASSSPGAGTEAFF.